This T cell receptor beta chain was identified during a study of shared clonotypes between healthy human individuals. An even split of each subset's genomic DNA across several immunoSEQ plates was performed. Sequenced by immunoSEQ multiplex PCR; TCRdb stores in-frame clones only, minus some. Altogether hundreds of thousands of clones are present, 60% to 80% being singletons, with the ten largest covering around 11%. Recent acute infections and vaccinations were absent in the healthy HIV-negative adult donors. Findings of the study overall: Owing to a small donor count, the genetic and exposure-history diversity represented was limited.

This CDR3 has 14 residues. Germline CDR1 and CDR2: MDHEN and SYDVKM. The ends lost 6 bases at V and 6 bases at J; junction bases unmatched: 7. Comment on this clone: Its matching antigen is unknown.

The chain combines TRBV28 with TRBJ1-4, with TRBD1 matching over 7 bases. Input material: PBMCs. The source is a middle-aged woman in good health. Some clones in this sample may be carry-over from other donors' samples. CDR3 in DNA: TGTGCCAGCAGGCCAGGGGGTGTTGATGAAAAACTGTTTTTT. It translates to CASRPGGVDEKLFF.